This T cell receptor (beta chain) was identified in a study of T cell responses to AZD1222 COVID-19 vaccine (dated by TCRdb to the early 2020s). Background for the entire study: A total of 233 trial participants underwent TCR sequencing, of whom about 200 received two doses of AZD1222 and about 26 received two doses of the MenACWY control vaccine. Trial participants were enrolled by age into subgroups of 18-55, 56-69 and 70-plus years, and roughly 150, 30 and 60 TCR-sequenced participants, respectively, were included in these subgroups.

What the study reported, not specific to this receptor: Only six or seven AZD1222 recipients were SARS-CoV-2 seropositive at baseline, limiting conclusions about previously exposed vaccinees. Most participants were white British and females outnumbered males, and the authors suggested that clonal diversity may have been underestimated. Because no day 14 peak-response samples were available, the repertoires could be characterized only after the peak T cell response. The vaccine-associated CD4 TCRs covered the entire spike protein, and the dominant responses fell in regions 160-218 and 743-854. Nearly half of unique spike-specific TCRs reportedly recognized epitopes outside regions mutated in the B.1.351 and B.1.1.7 variants. After two AZD1222 doses, spike-specific TCR breadth and depth were significantly higher than at day 0 and than in MenACWY recipients. In the small 56-69-year group, the increase in depth fell short of significance, most likely because of low power.

CDR1 and CDR2, looked up from the germline V gene, are SQVTM and ANQGSEA. The CDR3 contains 14 residues, cysteine and phenylalanine counted. The sequence is cut down to CDR3 DNA, 42 bases in frame from base 1. Trimming at the junction amounts to 1 base on V and 0 bases on J, and the germline ends lie 9 bases apart. The CDR3 regions of human TCRbeta chains were subjected to immunosequencing. Concerning the study's data processing: TCRs in the repertoires were compared against a reference library of SARS-CoV-2-specific TCRs that had been generated with the MIRA antigen-specificity platform. Breadth was defined as the fraction of unique TCRs that were SARS-CoV-2-associated. Depth was defined as the fraction of total T cells that were SARS-CoV-2-associated. Using the MIRA data, each spike-specific TCR was assigned both to the spike region to which the TCR was reactive and to a CD4 or CD8 class. Log10-transformed breadth and depth values were compared by one-way ANOVA with Sidak's multiple comparisons tests. Entries here come from immuneACCESS through TCRdb and include only in-frame sequences with V and J called. Some clones fail to appear in such tables; in the studies checked, an unresolved V gene covers under half of the shortfall, and the cause of the remainder is unknown. D and trimming were read from the DNA, whereas the V and J calls and clone size are those reported in that table. This sample lists 50,000 or so clones; over 75% were detected once. Less than 6% of the sample is held by the ten biggest clonotypes.

The time point label of this sample denotes: about 28 days (+/-7) after the second vaccine dose. AZD1222 recipients given second doses at about 4 weeks or at about 12 weeks were pooled, since spike-specific TCR depth and breadth were not found to differ between the two schedules. Vaccinee samples were obtained from the UK trials COV001 and COV002, which included a single-blind randomized controlled phase 2/3 trial of AZD1222 (ChAdOx1 nCoV-19) in healthy adults. For TCRbeta chain sequencing, PBMC samples from trial participants were taken at day 0 and at day 28 after the second dose. Note on this clone: The clone's antigen remains unknown. Base quality data are lacking; no much larger clone is found one base away.

The sequenced sample was peripheral blood, obtained 28 days after the second AZD1222 dose. The V and J segments used are TRBV29-1 and TRBJ1-1; confidence is insufficient to name the D gene. The sequence was obtained from an adult who received the AZD1222 COVID-19 vaccine. Here is the DNA: TGCAGCGTTGAAGTACAGCTTTTGAACACTGAAGCTTTCTTT. It translates as CSVEVQLLNTEAFF. The CDR3 plus the reference TRBV29-1 and TRBJ1-1 genes for the other parts give the full variable domain: SAVISQKPSRDICQRGTSLTIQCQVDSQVTMMFWYRQQPGQSLTLIATANQGSEATYESGFVIDKFPISRPNLTFSTLTVSNMSPEDSSIYLCSVEVQLLNTEAFFGQGTRLTVV.